A single sample is the source of the 10 T cell receptor beta chains below, sequenced in a study of blood T cell repertoires in COVID-19. Repertoires were generated with immunoSEQ multiplex PCR, while TCRdb's copy carries only in-frame clones and drops some. The sample carries approximately 260,000 clones, approximately 86% recorded once. The sequencing input was PBMCs or T cells enriched from blood (not recorded which). The receptors originated from a woman between 40 and 55 years old with acute COVID-19.

The chain carries TRBV7-6 and TRBJ2-3; 9 bases are a match to TRBD2. Germline loops: CDR1 SGHVS, CDR2 FNYEAQ. The CDR3 runs to 15 residues. With V trimmed by 8 bases and J by 0 bases, 6 bases remained unmatched. CDR3 coding DNA: TGTGCCAGCGTCAGAGCGGGGGGTAGCACAGATACGCAGTATTTT. Translating gives CASVRAGGSTDTQYF.

V and J are TRBV7-9 and TRBJ2-7; TRBD1 matches at 7 bases. Trimming took 4 bases from V and 2 from J; bases not matched to a gene: 2. The CDR3 has 13 amino acids. Germline V lookup: CDR1 SEHNR, CDR2 FQNEAQ (reference sequence). CDR3 in amino acids: CASSYGQAYEQYF. In DNA form, the CDR3 reads TGTGCCAGCAGCTATGGACAGGCCTACGAGCAGTACTTC.

This rearrangement joins TRBV3-1 (or the pseudogene TRBV3-2) to TRBJ1-4, with 10 bases that match TRBD1. This CDR3 is 16 amino acids long. Germline trimming cut 3 bases from V and 5 bases from J; bases unmatched to any gene: 6. Germline loops: CDR1 LGHDT, CDR2 YNNKEL (reference sequence). The CDR3 DNA follows: TGTGCCAGCAGCCATGGGGACAGGGGTTTCAATGAAAAACTGTTTTTT. Amino acid sequence: CASSHGDRGFNEKLFF.

The DNA of the CDR3 is TGTGCCAGCAGGACTATTGAGCACACCGGGGAGCTGTTTTTT. Amino acid sequence: CASRTIEHTGELFF. The rearrangement joins TRBV6-8 to TRBJ2-2; perhaps TRBD2 as D (5 bases). The germline gives CDR1 MNHGY, CDR2 SAAAGT. V was cut by 6 bases and J by 3 bases, with 11 bases left in between. The CDR3 is 14 amino acids.

The J gene is TRBJ2-1, the V gene TRBV7-6, with D perhaps matching TRBD2 (5 bases). V gave up 0 bases and J gave up 9 bases, with 12 bases separating them. The germline V gene encodes CDR1 SGHVS and CDR2 FNYEAQ. This CDR3 has 14 residues. In nucleotides, the CDR3 is TGTGCCAGCAGCTTAGCGGGAGTGGTCGGTGAGCAGTTCTTC. It codes for CASSLAGVVGEQFF.

V gene TRBV7-8 combines with J gene TRBJ1-2; 7 bases are shared with TRBD1. This CDR3 is built from 15 residues. Trimming took 5 bases from V and 0 from J; bases not matched to a gene: 6. The germline V gene encodes CDR1 SGHVS and CDR2 FQNEAQ. CDR3 nucleotide sequence: TGTGCCAGCAGCGTCGACAGGGCTGCTAACTATGGCTACACCTTC. Translated, it gives CASSVDRAANYGYTF.

The rearrangement joins TRBV5-1 to TRBJ1-3, with D maybe TRBD1 (5 bases). V gave up 1 base and J gave up 4 bases, with 12 bases separating them. Germline V gene data show CDR1 as SGHRS and CDR2 as YFSETQ. CDR3 size: 15 residues. Written as DNA, the CDR3 is TGCGCCAGCAGCTTGAACTCAGGGCCCGGAAACACCATATATTTT. It is translated as CASSLNSGPGNTIYF.

This rearrangement joins TRBV3-1 (or the pseudogene TRBV3-2) to TRBJ1-1, with D hard to call. Germline loops: CDR1 LGHDT, CDR2 YNNKEL (reference sequence). The CDR3 sequence is 16 residues long. V dropped 0 bases and J dropped 3 bases, with 14 bases sitting between them. The chain's CDR3 is CASSQDWSGWDTEAFF. The CDR3 DNA follows: TGTGCCAGCAGCCAAGATTGGTCGGGGTGGGACACTGAAGCTTTCTTT.

This clone was seen at least ten times. The rearrangement uses TRBV19 and TRBJ1-2; D uncertain. The CDR3 loop spans 13 amino acids. Deletions cut 2 bases from V and 8 bases from J, with 12 bases between. CDR1 LNHDA and CDR2 SQIVND come from the germline V gene (reference sequence). Written as DNA, the CDR3 is TGTGCCAGTAGTATAACCGGGGTAAGCGGCTACACCTTC. Encoded protein: CASSITGVSGYTF.

The rearrangement uses TRBV7-8 and TRBJ1-6, with a weak D call TRBD1 (5 bases). The V end lost 1 base, the J end lost 13 bases, and 11 bases lay between the germline ends. This CDR3 contains 13 residues. Germline values: CDR1 SGHVS, CDR2 FQNEAQ. The CDR3 coding sequence is TGTGCCAGCAGCTTAGTGGGGGAGGGGCCCCTCCACTTT. It encodes CASSLVGEGPLHF.